The 20 T cell receptor beta chains in this list originate from one sample, sequenced in a study of glioma-infiltrating T cells after dendritic cell vaccination. This table comes from immunoSEQ multiplex PCR, and its TCRdb copy is limited to in-frame clones, with some not included. Here the sample spans under 70,000 clones, approximately 78% being singletons. The sample was blood, taken before dendritic cell vaccination. Receptors originate from a human donor with glioblastoma.

The rearrangement joins TRBV27 to TRBJ2-1, with 12 bases fitting TRBD2. The V gene end was trimmed by 5 bases and the J gene end by 9 bases; junction bases not matched to a gene: 17. The CDR3 has 18 residues. The germline CDR1 and CDR2 sequences are MNHEY and SMNVEV (reference sequence). The CDR3: CASSPRGASGGAGGEQFF. In DNA form, the CDR3 reads TGTGCCAGCAGTCCTCGGGGTGCTAGCGGGGGGGCGGGGGGTGAGCAGTTCTTC.

The rearrangement joins TRBV9 to TRBJ1-5, with 7 bases aligning to TRBD1. Trimming took 0 bases from V and 1 from J; bases not matched to a gene: 7. CDR1 is SGDLS and CDR2 is YYNGEE in the germline V gene. This CDR3 has 17 amino acids. CDR3 nucleotide sequence: TGTGCCAGCAGCGTAGGGGCCCCGACAGGGAGCAATCAGCCCCAGCATTTT. Protein sequence: CASSVGAPTGSNQPQHF.

This clone was seen only a few times. This chain links TRBV7-8 with TRBJ1-2, with D hard to call. The CDR3 runs to 12 residues. The V end was cut by 1 base, the J end by 4 bases, with 4 bases between. CDR1 and CDR2 from the germline V gene are SGHVS and FQNEAQ. The CDR3 loop is CASSLGGYGYTF. The CDR3 DNA follows: TGTGCCAGCAGCTTAGGCGGCTATGGCTACACCTTC.

The rearrangement joins TRBV5-4 to TRBJ1-2; 7 bases fit TRBD1. The germline V gene encodes CDR1 SGHNT and CDR2 YYREEE (reference sequence). This CDR3 region has 13 residues. J lost 2 bases, V lost 3 bases, and 1 base had no gene match. CDR3 region: CASSSQGNYGYTF. In nucleotides, the CDR3 is TGTGCCAGCAGCTCACAGGGGAACTATGGCTACACCTTC.

V is TRBV10-3 and J is TRBJ2-1; D not resolved. Germline CDR1 reads ENHRY; CDR2 reads SYGVKD. Trimming took 0 bases from V and 4 from J, leaving 7 bases between them. The CDR3 contains 14 residues. CDR3 protein: CAISESTEYNEQFF. The CDR3 DNA sequence: TGTGCCATCAGTGAGTCTACAGAGTACAATGAGCAGTTCTTC.

The chain joins TRBV27 to TRBJ1-5; TRBD1 might be the D (5 bases). The germline V gene has CDR1 MNHEY and CDR2 SMNVEV (reference sequence). The CDR3 loop spans 14 amino acids. The V end lost 3 bases, the J end lost 5 bases, and 11 bases lay between the germline ends. The CDR3 nucleotides read TGTGCCAGCAGTTTGGCGGGGCCCCATCAGCCCCAGCATTTT. Its protein product is CASSLAGPHQPQHF.

The CDR3 reads CASSAQSILAEWFF. As DNA, the CDR3 is TGTGCCAGCAGTGCCCAATCCATTCTAGCGGAGTGGTTCTTC. The chain combines TRBV2 with TRBJ2-1; 7 bases are shared with TRBD2. With 4 bases clipped from V and 15 bases from J, the junction kept 15 bases outside the gene matches. Germline V gene data show CDR1 as SNHLY and CDR2 as FYNNEI. CDR3 length: 14 amino acids. Drawing the rest from reference TRBV2 and TRBJ2-1, the complete variable domain is EPEVTQTPSHQVTQMGQEVILRCVPISNHLYFYWYRQILGQKVEFLVSFYNNEISEKSEIFDDQFSVERPDGSNFTLKIRSTKLEDSAMYFCASSAQSILAEWFFGPGTRLTVL.

The chain employs TRBV10-3 and TRBJ1-2, with 9 positions matching TRBD1. The CDR3 length is 13 residues. Looked up from germline, CDR1 is ENHRY and CDR2 is SYGVKD. The junction had 4 bases not matched to a gene; V was cut back by 7 bases and J by 4 bases. As DNA, the CDR3 is TGTGCCATCACCGGGGACAGGGTCTATGGCTACACCTTC. The encoded protein is CAITGDRVYGYTF.

The rearrangement uses TRBV4-1 and TRBJ2-5, with 7 bases aligning to TRBD2. Looked up from germline, CDR1 is MGHRA and CDR2 is YSYEKL. V trimming: 1 base; J trimming: 1 base; junction bases outside the gene matches: 3. The CDR3 sequence is 15 residues long. The DNA for the CDR3 is TGCGCCAGCAGCCAAGGGCGCGGGGGCCAAGAGACCCAGTACTTC. Protein: CASSQGRGGQETQYF.

This clone was observed a few times. CDR3 loop: CASSYGATNEKLFF. For the CDR3, the DNA is TGTGCCAGCAGTTACGGAGCAACTAATGAAAAACTGTTTTTT. The chain has TRBV6-5 and TRBJ1-4; no reliable D call. The CDR3 sequence is 14 residues long. Deletions cut 2 bases from V and 0 bases from J, with 4 bases between. Germline V gene sequence: CDR1 MNHEY, CDR2 SVGAGI.

The V call is TRBV10-2, the J call TRBJ2-2, with D perhaps matching TRBD1 (5 bases). In germline, CDR1 is WSHSY, CDR2 SAAADI. The CDR3 is made up of 12 amino acids. The V end lost 6 bases, the J end lost 6 bases, and 8 bases lay between the germline ends. This CDR3 reads CASRLGPGELFF. The CDR3 region has the DNA TGCGCCAGCAGACTGGGGCCCGGGGAGCTGTTTTTT.

This clone was detected only a few times. V is TRBV21-1 and J is TRBJ2-7; the table's TRBD2 call for D was not verified on the DNA. TRBV21-1 is assigned pseudogene status. The CDR3 loop spans 16 amino acids. The CDR3 here is CASSGKLAGGSYEQYF. The DNA of the CDR3 is TGTGCCAGCAGCGGAAAACTAGCGGGGGGGTCCTACGAGCAGTACTTC.

The V gene is TRBV7-9, the J gene TRBJ2-7, with 8 nucleotides matching TRBD2. Trimming cost V 5 bases and J 5 bases; bases outside gene matches: 14. The CDR3 is made up of 16 amino acids. The germline gives CDR1 SEHNR, CDR2 FQNEAQ (reference sequence). The CDR3 region has the DNA TGTGCCAGCAGCCCACGGGGGGGGGTTTTGGGGGACGAGCAGTACTTC. It yields the protein CASSPRGGVLGDEQYF.

This clone has a handful of counts. This rearrangement joins TRBV28 to TRBJ1-5, with a tentative D call TRBD1 (6 bases). The germline V gene encodes CDR1 MDHEN and CDR2 SYDVKM. V lost 5 bases and J lost 1, with 12 bases in between. This CDR3 has 15 amino acids. The CDR3 loop reads CASSRQVRSNQPQHF. In nucleotides, the CDR3 is TGTGCCAGCAGTCGACAGGTGAGGAGCAATCAGCCCCAGCATTTT.

This chain links TRBV7-6 with TRBJ2-6; D call uncertain. The germline V gene encodes CDR1 SGHVS and CDR2 FNYEAQ. The CDR3 totals 16 residues. V lost 6 bases to trimming and J lost 4 bases, with 16 bases between them. DNA for the CDR3: TGTGCCAGCAGTACTCCACCTCCGCTGGGGGCCAACGTCCTGACTTTC. This codes for CASSTPPPLGANVLTF.

The chain couples TRBV6-4 to TRBJ2-3; 10 bases fit TRBD2. Germline loops: CDR1 MRHNA, CDR2 SNTAGT. V lost 4 bases and J lost 5; bases outside the gene matches: 6. The CDR3 runs to 15 residues. CDR3 coding DNA: TGTGCCAGCAGTGCCGTAGCGGGGGGCGGAGATACGCAGTATTTT. Residues: CASSAVAGGGDTQYF.

The chain employs TRBV6-4 and TRBJ2-2; perhaps TRBD1 as D (6 bases). Trimming pared 11 bases from V and 4 bases from J, leaving 20 bases between. CDR1 and CDR2 from the germline V gene are MRHNA and SNTAGT. The CDR3 is 15 residues long. The chain's CDR3 is CAGDQQGALTGELFF. The CDR3 DNA follows: TGTGCCGGCGACCAACAGGGTGCGCTCACCGGGGAGCTGTTTTTT.

This clone showed up just once. The rearrangement joins TRBV28 to TRBJ2-7; D ambiguous. Deletions cut 5 bases from V and 2 bases from J, with 13 bases between. CDR3 length equals 14 residues. Germline lookup yields CDR1 MDHEN and CDR2 SYDVKM. CDR3 sequence: CASSPRHGPYEQYF. In DNA form, the CDR3 reads TGTGCCAGCAGTCCCCGACATGGGCCCTACGAGCAGTACTTC.

The chain couples TRBV2 to TRBJ1-2; the match to TRBD1 covers 7 bases. Germline V CDR1 and CDR2: SNHLY, FYNNEI. The V and J ends lost 8 bases and 8 bases, in that order; junction bases with no gene match: 11. The CDR3 is made up of 13 amino acids. The CDR3 nucleotides read TGTGCCAGCGGTACTACAGTACAGGGGGGCTACACCTTC. Translated, it gives CASGTTVQGGYTF.

The chain links TRBV6-6 to TRBJ2-1, with TRBD1 matching over 7 bases. V gave up 3 bases and J gave up 9 bases; unmatched junction bases: 5. CDR3 length equals 13 residues. Per the germline V gene, CDR1 is MNHNY and CDR2 is SVGAGI (reference sequence). This CDR3 is CASSYLGGREQFF. The CDR3 DNA reads TGTGCCAGCAGTTATTTAGGGGGCCGTGAGCAGTTCTTC.